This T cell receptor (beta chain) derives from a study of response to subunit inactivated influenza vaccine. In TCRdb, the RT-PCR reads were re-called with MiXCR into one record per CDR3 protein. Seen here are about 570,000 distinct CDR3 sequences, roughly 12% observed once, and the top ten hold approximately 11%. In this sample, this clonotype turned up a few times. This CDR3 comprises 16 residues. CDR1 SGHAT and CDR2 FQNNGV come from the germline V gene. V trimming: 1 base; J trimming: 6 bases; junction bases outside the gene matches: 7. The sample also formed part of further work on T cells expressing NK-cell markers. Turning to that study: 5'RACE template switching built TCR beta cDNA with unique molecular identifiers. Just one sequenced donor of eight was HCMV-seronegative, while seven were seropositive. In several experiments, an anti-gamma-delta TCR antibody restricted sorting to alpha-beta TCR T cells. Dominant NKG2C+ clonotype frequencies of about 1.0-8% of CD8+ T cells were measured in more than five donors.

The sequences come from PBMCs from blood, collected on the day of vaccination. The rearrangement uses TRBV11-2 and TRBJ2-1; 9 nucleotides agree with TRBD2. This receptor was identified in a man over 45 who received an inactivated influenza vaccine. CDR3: CASSLGAGLARNEQFF. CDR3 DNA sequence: TGTGCCAGCAGCTTAGGGGCGGGACTAGCCCGCAATGAGCAGTTCTTC.